This entry is about one TCR beta chain. The data were obtained in a study of T cell responses to AZD1222 COVID-19 vaccine. The CDR3 has 17 residues. CDR1 is MNHEY, CDR2 SMNVEV, per germline (reference sequence). V dropped 8 bases and J dropped 2; count of bases not matched to a gene: 10. This table comes from immunoSEQ multiplex PCR, and its TCRdb copy is limited to in-frame clones, with some not included. The sample includes around 94,000 clones, 88% seen only once; the top ten take approximately 12%. The TCR comes from an adult in good health. The V call is TRBV27, the J call TRBJ1-6, with 9 nucleotides matching TRBD1. Material: peripheral blood, obtained on day 0 of AZD1222 vaccination. As DNA, the CDR3 is TGTGCCAGCTGGCCGGGACAGGGCAGCCCCTATAATTCACCCCTCCACTTT. This sequence encodes CASWPGQGSPYNSPLHF.